These 11 T cell receptor beta chains share one sample of origin, sequenced in a study of follicular helper T cells after annual influenza vaccination. Noted time point: 2015-2016 season, pre-vaccination. Sequencing used immunoSEQ multiplex PCR; TCRdb keeps in-frame clones, though not all of them. The profile shows roughly 5,900 clones, approximately 78% of them singletons. The sample consisted of CXCR5- memory CD4+ T cells sorted from blood, taken on the day of influenza vaccination. These receptors were taken from an adult who received the influenza vaccine.

The count of this clone is one. V gene TRBV28 combines with J gene TRBJ2-7; 7 bases match TRBD1. With V trimmed by 3 bases and J by 2 bases, 10 bases remained unmatched. This CDR3 region has 16 residues. Germline CDR1 MDHEN, CDR2 SYDVKM. CDR3: CASSFARTGRPYEQYF. In DNA, the CDR3 is TGTGCCAGCAGTTTTGCGAGGACAGGACGTCCCTACGAGCAGTACTTC.

The rearrangement joins TRBV5-1 to TRBJ1-6, with 9 nucleotides matching TRBD1. The CDR3 totals 15 residues. V shed 4 bases, J shed 6 bases, and the junction held 5 bases outside the gene matches. The germline CDR1 and CDR2 sequences are SGHRS and YFSETQ. CDR3 amino acids: CASSQLDRGNSPLHF. The CDR3 region has the DNA TGCGCCAGCAGCCAACTGGACAGGGGTAATTCACCCCTCCACTTT.

This sequence joins TRBV6-6 and TRBJ2-7; D is perhaps TRBD1 or TRBD2 (5 bases each). CDR1 is MNHNY, CDR2 SVGAGI, per germline (reference sequence). Trimming shortened V by 8 bases and J by 6 bases, and 14 bases separated the two germline ends. The CDR3 has 12 amino acids. DNA of the CDR3: TGTGCCAGCGGACGGGGCTCCGGCGAGCAGTACTTC. It translates to CASGRGSGEQYF.

The rearrangement joins TRBV4-2 to TRBJ2-5; 8 bases are a match to TRBD2. CDR1 is LGHNA and CDR2 is YNFKEQ in the germline V gene. The CDR3 is made up of 16 amino acids. J was trimmed by 1 base and V by 0 bases; bases with no gene match: 4. This CDR3 reads CASSQDPGLVQETQYF. CDR3 nucleotide sequence: TGTGCCAGCAGCCAAGATCCGGGACTAGTCCAAGAGACCCAGTACTTC.

This chain connects TRBV10-3 to TRBJ2-7, with D maybe TRBD2 (6 bases). Germline lookup yields CDR1 ENHRY and CDR2 SYGVKD. Deletions cut 1 base from V and 6 bases from J, with 13 bases between. This CDR3 contains 14 residues. The CDR3 DNA sequence: TGTGCCATCAGTGAGTTCCGGGGGTCGGGCGAGCAGTACTTC. This codes for CAISEFRGSGEQYF.

The J gene is TRBJ1-1, the V gene TRBV7-9; 7 bases are a match to TRBD1. With V trimmed by 5 bases and J by 8 bases, 2 bases remained unmatched. The CDR3 spans 11 residues. Germline V gene lookup returns CDR1 SEHNR and CDR2 FQNEAQ (reference sequence). CDR3: CASSIQGEAFF. DNA for the CDR3: TGTGCCAGCAGCATACAGGGGGAAGCTTTCTTT.

Here the CDR3 reads CASSVPGQREYF. The CDR3 DNA is TGTGCCAGTAGTGTCCCCGGACAAAGGGAGTACTTC. The genes are TRBV19 and TRBJ2-7; D is possibly TRBD1 (5 bases). The CDR3 is 12 amino acids. V was cut by 5 bases and J by 11 bases, with 16 bases left in between. From germline, CDR1 is LNHDA and CDR2 SQIVND (reference sequence).

The rearrangement uses TRBV7-2 and TRBJ2-3; D uncertain. V lost 1 base to trimming and J lost 7 bases, with 12 bases between them. Germline CDR1 and CDR2: SGHTA and FQGNSA. The CDR3 is 14 amino acids. In nucleotides, the CDR3 is TGTGCCAGCAGCTTAGAGTCTCGCTCAAATACGCAGTATTTT. Its translation: CASSLESRSNTQYF.

This chain's CDR3 is CASSLTQASYEKLFF. CDR3 sequence (DNA): TGTGCCAGCAGCTTAACGCAGGCCTCTTATGAAAAACTGTTTTTT. The chain couples TRBV11-2 to TRBJ1-4; D gene ambiguous. Germline assignment: CDR1 SGHAT and CDR2 FQNNGV. The CDR3 runs to 15 residues. Trimming took off 2 bases at V and 6 bases at J, with 13 bases between the two ends.

This sequence joins TRBV6-4 and TRBJ1-1; D gene ambiguous. Trimming took off 6 bases at V and 11 bases at J, with 16 bases between the two ends. The CDR3 length is 12 residues. Germline V gene sequence: CDR1 MRHNA, CDR2 SNTAGT. Written as DNA, the CDR3 is TGTGCCAGCAGCGACCAACTAGGAAGGGCTTTCTTT. Its protein product is CASSDQLGRAFF.

This clone was seen a single time. The chain is built from TRBV19 and TRBJ1-5, with 7 bases fitting TRBD1. CDR1 and CDR2 (germline): LNHDA, SQIVND (reference sequence). This CDR3 has 15 residues. The V and J ends lost 1 base and 7 bases, in that order; junction bases with no gene match: 7. CDR3 protein: CASSIATGLRQPQHF. DNA for the CDR3: TGTGCCAGTAGTATAGCGACAGGGCTCCGGCAGCCCCAGCATTTT.